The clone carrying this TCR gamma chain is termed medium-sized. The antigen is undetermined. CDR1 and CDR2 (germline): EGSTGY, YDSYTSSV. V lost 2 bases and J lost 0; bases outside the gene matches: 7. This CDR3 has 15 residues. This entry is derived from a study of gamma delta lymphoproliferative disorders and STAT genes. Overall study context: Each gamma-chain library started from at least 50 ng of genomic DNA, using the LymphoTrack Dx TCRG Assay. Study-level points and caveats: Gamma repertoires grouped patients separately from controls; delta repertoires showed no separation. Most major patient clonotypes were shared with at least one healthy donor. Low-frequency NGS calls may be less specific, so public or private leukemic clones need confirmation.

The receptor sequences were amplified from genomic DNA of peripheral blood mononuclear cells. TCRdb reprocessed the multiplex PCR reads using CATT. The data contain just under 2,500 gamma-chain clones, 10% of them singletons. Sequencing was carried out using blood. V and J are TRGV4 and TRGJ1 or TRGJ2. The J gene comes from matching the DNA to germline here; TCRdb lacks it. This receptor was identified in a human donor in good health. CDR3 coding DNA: TGTGCCACCTGGGATGTTTCTAGGAATTATTATAAGAAACTCTTT. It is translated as CATWDVSRNYYKKLF.